This T cell receptor (beta chain) was retrieved from a study of blood T cells in healthy people across ages. V was cut by 5 bases and J by 1 base, with 12 bases left in between. Germline assignment: CDR1 SGHRS and CDR2 YFSETQ. CDR3 length equals 14 residues. Alongside a J-beta primer mix, a sample-barcoded 5' primer served in a second PCR lasting roughly 6 to 11 cycles. One entry per CDR3 protein results from TCRdb running MiXCR on the 5' RACE reads. The data contain around 650,000 distinct CDR3 sequences, approximately 31% of them singletons. This sequence joins TRBV5-1 and TRBJ1-1; a weak D match, TRBD1 (5 bases). Material: blood. The receptor comes from a woman older than 75 in good health. CDR3: CASRRGPANTEAFF. The CDR3 DNA reads TGCGCCAGCAGAAGGGGACCGGCGAACACTGAAGCTTTCTTT.